This note documents a single T cell receptor (beta chain) sequence. What it binds is not known. The sample comes from a study of radiotherapy plus CTLA-4 blockade in lung cancer. Study-wide results and caveats: With interferon-beta, early dynamics of blood T cell clones were reported to best predict response.

V was pared by 1 base and J by 5 bases, with 14 bases between. This CDR3 comprises 15 residues. CDR1 SNHLY and CDR2 FYNNEI come from the germline V gene. Libraries were prepared by immunoSEQ multiplex PCR; TCRdb keeps only in-frame clonotypes and omits some of them. This sample yields over 60,000 clones, of which roughly 91% are seen a single time; 35% to 45% belongs to the top ten. V usage is TRBV2 and J usage is TRBJ1-1; D is unresolved. The sample consisted of peripheral blood, taken from a patient treated with radiotherapy plus ipilimumab. The TCR was taken from a human donor with non-small cell lung cancer that progressed on radiotherapy plus ipilimumab. The CDR3 bases are TGTGCCAGCAGTGAAGATGAGTTTGGATGGACTGAAGCTTTCTTT. Amino acids: CASSEDEFGWTEAFF.